These 9 T cell receptor beta chains came from one sample sequenced in a study of T-cell reconstitution after alpha-beta-depleted transplantation in children. Unique molecular identifiers were incorporated when the TCRbeta library was constructed. TCRdb redid the calling of the PCR reads with MiXCR, one entry per CDR3 protein. The sample gives hundreds of thousands of distinct CDR3 sequences, around 16% of which show up once; 1.1% is in the top ten. Source: PBMCs from the stem cell graft donor, taken from the stem cell graft. Receptors were obtained from a human donor who donated a stem cell graft to a child with acute myeloid leukemia.

Many counts were recorded for this clonotype. This sequence joins TRBV20-1 and TRBJ2-7, with a weak D call TRBD2 (7 bases). Between the trimmed V and J ends, which lost 5 bases and 2 bases, there was a span of 19 bases. The CDR3 is made up of 15 amino acids. Germline V gene data show CDR1 as DFQATT and CDR2 as SNEGSKA (reference sequence). CDR3 sequence: CSAPSRGAPTYEQYF. For the CDR3, the DNA is TGCAGTGCTCCTTCTCGGGGGGCCCCTACCTACGAGCAGTACTTC.

This clonotype occurred many times. The chain is built from TRBV4-3 and TRBJ1-1, with D perhaps matching TRBD1 (6 bases). Per germline, CDR1 LGHNA and CDR2 YSLEER. This CDR3 has 16 amino acids. V was shortened by 1 base and J by 0 bases, with 12 bases between the two germline ends. The CDR3 loop reads CASSQVRTDMNTEAFF. In nucleotides, the CDR3 is TGCGCCAGCAGCCAAGTGAGGACAGACATGAACACTGAAGCTTTCTTT.

The chain has TRBV27 and TRBJ2-6; 9 nucleotides align to TRBD1. The CDR3 runs to 19 residues. After removal of 6 bases from V and 0 bases from J, the junction contained 12 bases not matched to a gene. Germline V lookup: CDR1 MNHEY, CDR2 SMNVEV (reference sequence). This CDR3 reads CASRQKGGTGISGANVLTF. Written as DNA, the CDR3 is TGTGCCAGCAGGCAAAAGGGGGGGACAGGGATCTCTGGGGCCAACGTCCTGACTTTC.

This chain connects TRBV7-2 to TRBJ2-3; 9 nucleotides agree with TRBD1. The CDR3 totals 16 residues. Germline V CDR1 and CDR2: SGHTA, FQGNSA. The junction had 7 bases not matched to a gene; V was cut back by 5 bases and J by 1 base. This chain's CDR3 is CASSLQGARGTDTQYF. The CDR3, as DNA: TGTGCCAGCAGCCTACAGGGGGCAAGGGGCACAGATACGCAGTATTTT.

The chain couples TRBV4-1 to TRBJ1-4; D unclear. The CDR3 length is 16 residues. Per germline, CDR1 MGHRA and CDR2 YSYEKL. Between the trimmed V and J ends, which lost 0 bases and 0 bases, there was a span of 8 bases. This CDR3 reads CASSQDISATNEKLFF. CDR3 in DNA: TGCGCCAGCAGCCAAGATATAAGCGCAACTAATGAAAAACTGTTTTTT.

In its sample, this clonotype was seen many times. The gene calls are TRBV29-1 and TRBJ2-5; weak D call: TRBD2 (7 bases). There are 15 residues in the CDR3. Trimming pared 3 bases from V and 4 bases from J, leaving 18 bases between. Germline-derived CDR1 and CDR2 are SQVTM and ANQGSEA. In DNA, the CDR3 is TGCAGCGTTGATCCCGAGCGGGGACAAGGAGAGACCCAGTACTTC. It yields the protein CSVDPERGQGETQYF.

This clonotype was seen a handful of times. The V call is TRBV24-1, the J call TRBJ2-5, with a tentative D call TRBD2 (5 bases). CDR1 is KGHDR and CDR2 is SFDVKD in the germline V gene. The length of the CDR3 is 12 residues. V lost 8 bases to trimming and J lost 3 bases, with 9 bases between them. The CDR3 DNA sequence: TGTGCCACCAATTCCGGGGAAGAGACCCAGTACTTC. Protein product: CATNSGEETQYF.

V is TRBV18 and J is TRBJ2-2; no clear D. Germline V gene data show CDR1 as KGHSH and CDR2 as LQKENI. V was trimmed by 1 base and J by 8 bases, leaving 17 bases between them. The CDR3 runs 16 residues. CDR3 sequence: CASSPRTLGPFGELFF. CDR3 nucleotides: TGTGCCAGCTCACCACGGACCCTAGGCCCTTTTGGGGAGCTGTTTTTT.

In this sample, this clonotype turned up a few times. The rearrangement uses TRBV5-1 and TRBJ2-3; D is undetermined. This CDR3 region has 17 residues. Germline assignment: CDR1 SGHRS and CDR2 YFSETQ. V lost 2 bases and J 3 bases, leaving 19 bases between the germline ends. CDR3: CASSLARVLIETDTQYF. DNA for the CDR3: TGCGCCAGCAGCTTAGCTCGGGTCCTCATCGAGACAGATACGCAGTATTTT.